Below, 21 T cell receptor beta chains from the same sample are listed, as sequenced in a study of blood T cell repertoires in COVID-19. TCRdb's table, derived via immunoSEQ multiplex PCR, lists solely in-frame clones and lacks some. There are some 200,000 clones in the sample; about four fifths occur only once, and 6% to 8.5% lies in the top ten. Material for sequencing was peripheral blood. These receptor sequences come from a woman aged 50 to 60 with active or convalescent COVID-19.

The V call is TRBV29-1, the J call TRBJ2-1; the match to TRBD2 covers 14 bases. The V gene end was trimmed by 8 bases and the J gene end by 6 bases; junction bases not matched to a gene: 6. Germline V CDR1 and CDR2: SQVTM, ANQGSEA. The CDR3 loop spans 14 amino acids. CDR3 in DNA: TGCAGCTTCTTGACTAGCGGGAGGGCCAATGAGCAGTTCTTC. Encoded protein: CSFLTSGRANEQFF.

J is TRBJ1-3 and V is TRBV6-5; D is unclear. Trimming took 6 bases from V and 4 from J, leaving 10 bases between them. Germline loops: CDR1 MNHEY, CDR2 SVGAGI. The CDR3 runs to 13 residues. CDR3 sequence: CASSRAGGNTIYF. Here the CDR3 DNA reads TGTGCCAGCAGCCGAGCGGGGGGAAACACCATATATTTT.

The V call is TRBV19, the J call TRBJ1-2; D possibly corresponds to TRBD1 (6 bases). Deletions cut 9 bases from V and 2 bases from J, with 13 bases between. From germline, CDR1 is LNHDA and CDR2 SQIVND (reference sequence). The CDR3 contains 13 residues. The CDR3, as DNA: TGTGCCAGCAGCCTTACAGGGAACTATGGCTACACCTTC. Translating gives CASSLTGNYGYTF.

The chain combines TRBV5-4 with TRBJ2-3; 8 nucleotides match TRBD1. The germline CDR1 and CDR2 sequences are SGHNT and YYREEE (reference sequence). V shed 3 bases, J shed 6 bases, and the junction held 12 bases outside the gene matches. The length of the CDR3 is 16 residues. Here the CDR3 DNA reads TGTGCCAGCAGCTCGGCCAAGGACAGGGTAGACGATACGCAGTATTTT. Translation: CASSSAKDRVDDTQYF.

The chain combines TRBV5-1 with TRBJ2-5; possibly TRBD2 for D (6 bases). The ends were cut back, 2 bases at V and 4 bases at J, with 18 bases in the middle. There are 16 residues in the CDR3. Germline V CDR1 and CDR2: SGHRS, YFSETQ. CDR3 in amino acids: CASSFGAGSIPETQYF. The CDR3 DNA is TGCGCCAGCAGCTTTGGGGCGGGGTCCATCCCAGAGACCCAGTACTTC. Based on the CDR3 plus reference TRBV5-1 and TRBJ2-5, the full variable domain is KAGVTQTPRYLIKTRGQQVTLSCSPISGHRSVSWYQQTPGQGLQFLFEYFSETQRNKGNFPGRFSGRQFSNSRSEMNVSTLELGDSALYLCASSFGAGSIPETQYFGPGTRLLVL.

The V call is TRBV19, the J call TRBJ1-6; D is unresolved. This CDR3 has 16 amino acids. Looked up from germline, CDR1 is LNHDA and CDR2 is SQIVND (reference sequence). The V gene lost 5 bases and the J gene lost 7 bases, with 18 bases spanning the gap. CDR3 residues: CASSAHGRTRNSPLHF. The CDR3 DNA reads TGTGCCAGTAGTGCGCACGGGAGGACGCGGAATTCACCCCTCCACTTT.

This chain uses TRBV12-3 or TRBV12-4 with TRBJ1-2, with 9 bases fitting TRBD1. The CDR3 is 13 amino acids. The trim removed 5 bases at V and 6 bases at J, leaving 4 bases unmatched. The DNA for the CDR3 is TGTGCCAGCAGTCCTTGGACAGGGGATGGCTACACCTTC. Residues: CASSPWTGDGYTF.

This clone was recorded once. The V and J genes are TRBV19 and TRBJ2-5, with 10 bases identical to TRBD1. Looked up from germline, CDR1 is LNHDA and CDR2 is SQIVND (reference sequence). CDR3 length: 17 residues. V dropped 3 bases and J dropped 3; count of bases not matched to a gene: 10. This CDR3 is CASSIKDRGNRKETQYF. The CDR3 region has the DNA TGTGCCAGTAGTATTAAGGACAGGGGGAATCGTAAAGAGACCCAGTACTTC.

This sequence joins TRBV6-1 and TRBJ1-5, with D uncertain. Trimming pared 2 bases from V and 4 bases from J, leaving 12 bases between. The CDR3 sequence is 15 residues long. The germline gives CDR1 MNHNS, CDR2 SASEGT. This CDR3 is CASSESRVGNQPQHF. CDR3 sequence (DNA): TGTGCCAGCAGTGAATCCCGGGTCGGAAATCAGCCCCAGCATTTT.

The genes are TRBV11-2 and TRBJ1-2, with TRBD1 matching over 9 bases. The CDR3 is 16 amino acids. After removal of 6 bases from V and 4 bases from J, the junction contained 12 bases not matched to a gene. The V gene's germline CDR1 is SGHAT and CDR2 FQNNGV. Here the CDR3 reads CASREINRGRTYGYTF. The CDR3 DNA reads as TGTGCCAGCAGAGAGATCAACAGGGGGCGCACCTATGGCTACACCTTC.

The gene calls are TRBV24-1 and TRBJ2-3; 9 bases line up with TRBD2. With V trimmed by 6 bases and J by 2 bases, 2 bases remained unmatched. The V gene's germline CDR1 is KGHDR and CDR2 SFDVKD. The CDR3 is 14 residues long. The CDR3 is CATSSSGNTDTQYF. The CDR3 DNA follows: TGTGCCACCAGTTCTAGCGGGAACACAGATACGCAGTATTTT.

The rearrangement links TRBV5-5 to TRBJ1-3; tentative D call: TRBD1 (5 bases). Germline V lookup: CDR1 SGHKS, CDR2 YYEKEE (reference sequence). CDR3 length: 14 residues. The V end was cut by 2 bases, the J end by 2 bases, with 8 bases between. CDR3 sequence reads: CASSLQVTGNTIYF. The CDR3 DNA is TGTGCCAGCAGCTTACAGGTTACTGGAAACACCATATATTTT.

This clone occurred a few times. The rearrangement joins TRBV27 to TRBJ1-5, with no clear D. V dropped 2 bases and J dropped 6 bases, with 11 bases sitting between them. The CDR3 has 14 residues. The germline V gene has CDR1 MNHEY and CDR2 SMNVEV (reference sequence). The CDR3 here is CASSLSGVFQPQHF. In nucleotides, the CDR3 is TGTGCCAGCAGTTTAAGCGGGGTTTTTCAGCCCCAGCATTTT.

Regarding this clone: The same CDR3 arises from other DNA sequences in this sample as well. The genes are TRBV2 and TRBJ1-5, with D uncertain. From germline, CDR1 is SNHLY and CDR2 FYNNEI. V gave up 4 bases and J gave up 0 bases, with 7 bases separating them. The CDR3 totals 14 residues. The CDR3 nucleotides are TGTGCCAGCAGTGCCCAGGTTAGCAATCAGCCCCAGCATTTT. This gives the protein CASSAQVSNQPQHF.

The chain employs TRBV4-2 and TRBJ2-7; D is ambiguous. Germline V gene lookup returns CDR1 LGHNA and CDR2 YNFKEQ. V lost 2 bases to trimming and J lost 0 bases, with 11 bases between them. CDR3 length equals 15 residues. As DNA, the CDR3 is TGTGCCAGCAGCCAAATGACTGCTAGCTCCTACGAGCAGTACTTC. This codes for CASSQMTASSYEQYF.

The J gene is TRBJ2-1, the V gene TRBV5-4; 13 positions agree with TRBD2. The trim removed 4 bases at V and 4 bases at J, leaving 2 bases unmatched. CDR3 length: 15 residues. CDR1 is SGHNT, CDR2 YYREEE, per germline (reference sequence). The CDR3 region has the DNA TGTGCCAGCAGCCCGACTAGCGGGGGGTACAATGAGCAGTTCTTC. This gives the protein CASSPTSGGYNEQFF.

The gene calls are TRBV3-1 (or the pseudogene TRBV3-2) and TRBJ2-5, with a possible D match to TRBD2 (5 bases). The germline V gene encodes CDR1 LGHDT and CDR2 YNNKEL (reference sequence). The CDR3 is 14 residues long. V was trimmed by 1 base and J by 5 bases, leaving 11 bases between them. The CDR3 reads CASSQADPGETQYF. CDR3 nucleotide sequence: TGTGCCAGCAGCCAAGCAGACCCGGGGGAGACCCAGTACTTC.

This clone was counted only a few times. In the same sample, other DNA sequences code for this CDR3. The chain joins TRBV10-2 to TRBJ2-1; TRBD2 matches 8 bases. Germline CDR1 is WSHSY and CDR2 is SAAADI. V gave up 9 bases and J gave up 3 bases; unmatched junction bases: 4. CDR3 size: 13 residues. In DNA form, the CDR3 reads TGCGCCAGTAGCGGGACTGGCTACAATGAGCAGTTCTTC. Protein: CASSGTGYNEQFF.

This chain connects TRBV6-6 to TRBJ1-2, with D perhaps TRBD1 (6 bases). From germline, CDR1 is MNHNY and CDR2 SVGAGI (reference sequence). The V end was cut by 5 bases, the J end by 3 bases, with 10 bases between. This CDR3 region has 13 residues. CDR3 in DNA: TGTGCCAGCAGTCCAGGGGTGGACTATGGCTACACCTTC. Protein: CASSPGVDYGYTF.

The chain is built from TRBV7-2 and TRBJ2-3, with D unresolved. V was clipped by 5 bases and J by 4 bases, with 13 bases between them. The CDR3 is made up of 14 amino acids. Germline values: CDR1 SGHTA, CDR2 FQGNSA. CDR3 sequence: CASSQRLPPDTQYF. The CDR3 nucleotides are TGTGCCAGCAGCCAGCGACTTCCGCCAGATACGCAGTATTTT. Full variable domain (missing parts from reference TRBV7-2 and TRBJ2-3): GAGVSQSPSNKVTEKGKDVELRCDPISGHTALYWYRQSLGQGLEFLIYFQGNSAPDKSGLPSDRFSAERTGGSVSTLTIQRTQQEDSAVYLCASSQRLPPDTQYFGPGTRLTVL.

V is TRBV19 and J is TRBJ1-1, with 10 bases that match TRBD1. After removal of 2 bases from V and 0 bases from J, the junction contained 6 bases not matched to a gene. Germline V gene lookup returns CDR1 LNHDA and CDR2 SQIVND (reference sequence). The CDR3 has 17 residues. The CDR3 sequence is CASSITTGGRMNTEAFF. The CDR3 nucleotides are TGTGCCAGTAGTATAACGACAGGGGGCCGGATGAACACTGAAGCTTTCTTT.